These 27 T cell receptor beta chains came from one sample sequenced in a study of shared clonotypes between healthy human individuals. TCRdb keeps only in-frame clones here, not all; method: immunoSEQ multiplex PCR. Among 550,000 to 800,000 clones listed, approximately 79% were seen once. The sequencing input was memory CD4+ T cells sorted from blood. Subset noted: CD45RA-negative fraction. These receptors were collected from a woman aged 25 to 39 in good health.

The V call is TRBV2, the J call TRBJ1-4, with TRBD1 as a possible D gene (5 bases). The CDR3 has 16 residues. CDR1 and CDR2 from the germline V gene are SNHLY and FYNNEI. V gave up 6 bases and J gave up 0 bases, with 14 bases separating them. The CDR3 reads CASRVYTGSTNEKLFF. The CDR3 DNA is TGTGCCAGCAGGGTCTATACAGGCTCAACTAATGAAAAACTGTTTTTT.

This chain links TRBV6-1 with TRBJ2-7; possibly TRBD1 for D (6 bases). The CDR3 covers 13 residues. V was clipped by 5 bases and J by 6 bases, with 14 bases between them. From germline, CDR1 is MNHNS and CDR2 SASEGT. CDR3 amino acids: CASSNGQSAEQYF. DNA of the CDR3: TGTGCCAGCAGTAACGGACAGAGCGCCGAGCAGTACTTC.

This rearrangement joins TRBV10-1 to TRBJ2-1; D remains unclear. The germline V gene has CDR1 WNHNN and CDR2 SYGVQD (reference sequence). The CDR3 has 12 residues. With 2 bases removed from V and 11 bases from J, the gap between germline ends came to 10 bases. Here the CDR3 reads CASSEALGKQFF. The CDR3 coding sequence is TGCGCCAGCAGTGAGGCCCTGGGGAAGCAGTTCTTC.

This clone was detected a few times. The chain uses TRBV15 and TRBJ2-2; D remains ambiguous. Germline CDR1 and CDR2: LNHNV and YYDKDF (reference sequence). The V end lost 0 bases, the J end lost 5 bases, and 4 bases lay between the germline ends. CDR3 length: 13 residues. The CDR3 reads CATSRELTGELFF. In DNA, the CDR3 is TGTGCCACCAGCAGAGAGTTGACCGGGGAGCTGTTTTTT.

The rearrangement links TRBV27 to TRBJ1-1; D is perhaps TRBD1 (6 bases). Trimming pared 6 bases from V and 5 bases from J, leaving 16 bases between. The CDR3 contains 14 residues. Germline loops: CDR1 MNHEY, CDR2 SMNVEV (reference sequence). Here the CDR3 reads CASRRQDLRTEAFF. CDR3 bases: TGTGCCAGCAGACGACAGGATCTGAGGACTGAAGCTTTCTTT.

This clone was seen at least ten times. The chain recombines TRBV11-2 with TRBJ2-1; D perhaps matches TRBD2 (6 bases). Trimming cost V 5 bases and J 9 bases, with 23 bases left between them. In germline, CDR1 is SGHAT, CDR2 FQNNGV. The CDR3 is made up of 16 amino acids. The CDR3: CASSPTTGGGVSEQFF. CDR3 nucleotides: TGTGCCAGCAGCCCCACTACCGGGGGTGGCGTGAGTGAGCAGTTCTTC.

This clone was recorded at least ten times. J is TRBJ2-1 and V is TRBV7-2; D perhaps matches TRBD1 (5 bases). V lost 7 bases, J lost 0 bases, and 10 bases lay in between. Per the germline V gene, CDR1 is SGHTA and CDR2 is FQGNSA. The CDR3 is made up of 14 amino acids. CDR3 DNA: TGTGCCAGCACCAGGGATTTCTCCTACAATGAGCAGTTCTTC. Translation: CASTRDFSYNEQFF.

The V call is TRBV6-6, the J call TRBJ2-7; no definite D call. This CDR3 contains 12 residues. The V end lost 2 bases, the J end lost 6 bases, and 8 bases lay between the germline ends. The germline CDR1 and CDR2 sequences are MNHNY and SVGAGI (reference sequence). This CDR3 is CASSYISGEQYF. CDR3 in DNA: TGTGCCAGCAGTTACATTTCTGGCGAGCAGTACTTC.

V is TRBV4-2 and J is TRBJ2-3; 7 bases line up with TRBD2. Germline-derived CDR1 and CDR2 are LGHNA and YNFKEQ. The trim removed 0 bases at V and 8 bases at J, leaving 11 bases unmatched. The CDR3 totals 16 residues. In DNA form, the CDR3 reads TGTGCCAGCAGCCAAGATGACCGCCCGGAGCGGGGTACGCAGTATTTT. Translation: CASSQDDRPERGTQYF.

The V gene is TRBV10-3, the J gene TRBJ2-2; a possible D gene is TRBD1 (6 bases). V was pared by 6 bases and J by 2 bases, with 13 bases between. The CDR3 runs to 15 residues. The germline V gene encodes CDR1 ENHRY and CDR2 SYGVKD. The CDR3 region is CAISPDSPNTGELFF. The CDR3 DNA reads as TGTGCCATCAGCCCGGACAGCCCTAACACCGGGGAGCTGTTTTTT.

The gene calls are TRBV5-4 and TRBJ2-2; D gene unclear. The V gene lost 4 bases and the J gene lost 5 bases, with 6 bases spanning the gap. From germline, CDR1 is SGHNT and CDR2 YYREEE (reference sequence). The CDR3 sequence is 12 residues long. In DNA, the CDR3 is TGTGCCAGCAGCCGATATACCGGGGAGCTGTTTTTT. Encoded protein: CASSRYTGELFF. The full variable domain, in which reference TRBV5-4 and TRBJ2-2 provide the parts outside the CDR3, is ETGVTQSPTHLIKTRGQQVTLRCSSQSGHNTVSWYQQALGQGPQFIFQYYREEENGRGNFPPRFSGLQFPNYSSELNVNALELDDSALYLCASSRYTGELFFGEGSRLTVL.

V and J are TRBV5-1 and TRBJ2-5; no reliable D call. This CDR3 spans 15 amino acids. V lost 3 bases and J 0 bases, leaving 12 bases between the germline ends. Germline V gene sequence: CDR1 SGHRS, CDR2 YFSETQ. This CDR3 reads CASSSDSQYQETQYF. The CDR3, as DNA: TGCGCCAGCAGCTCAGATAGTCAGTACCAAGAGACCCAGTACTTC.

The CDR3 loop reads CAISESASGANTGELFF. CDR3 DNA sequence: TGTGCCATCAGTGAGTCTGCTAGCGGAGCGAACACCGGGGAGCTGTTTTTT. J is TRBJ2-2 and V is TRBV10-3; 7 bases are shared with TRBD2. Germline values: CDR1 ENHRY, CDR2 SYGVKD. The CDR3 loop spans 17 amino acids. V was pared by 0 bases and J by 0 bases, with 4 bases of the junction left unmatched.

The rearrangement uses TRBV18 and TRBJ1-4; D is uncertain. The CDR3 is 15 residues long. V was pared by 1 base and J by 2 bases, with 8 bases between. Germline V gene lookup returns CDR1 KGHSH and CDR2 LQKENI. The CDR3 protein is CASSPQGPTNEKLFF. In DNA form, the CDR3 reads TGTGCCAGCTCACCACAGGGTCCGACTAATGAAAAACTGTTTTTT.

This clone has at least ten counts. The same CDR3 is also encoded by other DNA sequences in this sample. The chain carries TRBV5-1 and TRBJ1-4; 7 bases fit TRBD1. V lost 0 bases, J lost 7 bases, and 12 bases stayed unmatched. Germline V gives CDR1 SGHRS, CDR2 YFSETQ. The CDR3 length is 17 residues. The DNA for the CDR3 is TGCGCCAGCAGCTTGGGTATACGGACAGGCGACTCTGAAAAACTGTTTTTT. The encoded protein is CASSLGIRTGDSEKLFF.

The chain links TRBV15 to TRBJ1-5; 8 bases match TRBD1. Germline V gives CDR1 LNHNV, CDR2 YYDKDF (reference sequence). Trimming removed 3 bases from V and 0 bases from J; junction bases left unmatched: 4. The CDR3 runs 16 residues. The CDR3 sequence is CATSSQTGDSNQPQHF. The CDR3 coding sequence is TGTGCCACCAGCAGCCAGACAGGGGATAGCAATCAGCCCCAGCATTTT.

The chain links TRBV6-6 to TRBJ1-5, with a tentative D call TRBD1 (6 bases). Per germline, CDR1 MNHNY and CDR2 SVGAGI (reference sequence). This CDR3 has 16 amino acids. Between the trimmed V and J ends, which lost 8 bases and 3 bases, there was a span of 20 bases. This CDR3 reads CASHPTTTGTNQPQHF. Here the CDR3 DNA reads TGTGCCAGCCACCCGACTACAACAGGGACCAATCAGCCCCAGCATTTT.

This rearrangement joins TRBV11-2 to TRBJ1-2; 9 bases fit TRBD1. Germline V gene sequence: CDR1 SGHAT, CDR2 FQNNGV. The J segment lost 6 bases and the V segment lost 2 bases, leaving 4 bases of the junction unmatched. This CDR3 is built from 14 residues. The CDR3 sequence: CASSLKRQGDGYTF. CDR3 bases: TGTGCCAGCAGCTTAAAACGACAGGGGGATGGCTACACCTTC.

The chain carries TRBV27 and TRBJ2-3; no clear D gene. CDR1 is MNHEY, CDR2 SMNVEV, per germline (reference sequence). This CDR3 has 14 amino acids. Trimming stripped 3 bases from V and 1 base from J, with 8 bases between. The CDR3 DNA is TGTGCCAGCAGTTTTCTGAGCGGCACAGATACGCAGTATTTT. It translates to CASSFLSGTDTQYF.

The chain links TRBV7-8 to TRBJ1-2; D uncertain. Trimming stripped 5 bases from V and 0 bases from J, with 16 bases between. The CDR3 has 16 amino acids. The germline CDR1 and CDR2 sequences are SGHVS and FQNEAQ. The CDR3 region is CASSRLWSTANYGYTF. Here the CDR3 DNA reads TGTGCCAGCAGCCGCCTGTGGAGCACAGCTAACTATGGCTACACCTTC. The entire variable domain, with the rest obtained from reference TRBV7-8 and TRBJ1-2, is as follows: GAGVSQSPRYKVAKRGQDVALRCDPISGHVSLFWYQQALGQGPEFLTYFQNEAQLDKSGLPSDRFFAERPEGSVSTLKIQRTQQEDSAVYLCASSRLWSTANYGYTFGSGTRLTVV.

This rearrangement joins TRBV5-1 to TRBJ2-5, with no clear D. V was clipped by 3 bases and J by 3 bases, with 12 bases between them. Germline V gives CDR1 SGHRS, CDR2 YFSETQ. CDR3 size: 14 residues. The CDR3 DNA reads TGCGCCAGCAGCTCGAACAGACCAAAAGAGACCCAGTACTTC. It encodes CASSSNRPKETQYF.

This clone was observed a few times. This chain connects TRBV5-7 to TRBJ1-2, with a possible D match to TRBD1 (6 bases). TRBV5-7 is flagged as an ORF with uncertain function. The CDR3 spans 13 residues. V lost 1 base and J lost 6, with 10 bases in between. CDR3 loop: CASSLKGGNGYTF. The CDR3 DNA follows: TGTGCCAGCAGCTTGAAAGGGGGGAATGGCTACACCTTC.

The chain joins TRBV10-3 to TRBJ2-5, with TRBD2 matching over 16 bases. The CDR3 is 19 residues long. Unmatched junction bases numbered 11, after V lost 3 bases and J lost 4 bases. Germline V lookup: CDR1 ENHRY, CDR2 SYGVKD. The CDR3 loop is CAISDPGTSGRAGGETQYF. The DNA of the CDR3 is TGTGCCATCAGTGATCCGGGGACTAGCGGGAGGGCTGGGGGAGAGACCCAGTACTTC.

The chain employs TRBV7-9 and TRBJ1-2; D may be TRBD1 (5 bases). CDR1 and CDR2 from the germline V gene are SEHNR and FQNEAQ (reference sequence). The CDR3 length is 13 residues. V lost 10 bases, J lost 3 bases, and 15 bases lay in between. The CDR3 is CATGTDNHYGYTF. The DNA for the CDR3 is TGTGCCACTGGGACGGATAACCACTATGGCTACACCTTC.

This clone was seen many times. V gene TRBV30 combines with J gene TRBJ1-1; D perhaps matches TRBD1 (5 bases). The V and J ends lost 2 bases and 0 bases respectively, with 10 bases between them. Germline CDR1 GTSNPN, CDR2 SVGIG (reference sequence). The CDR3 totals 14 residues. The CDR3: CAWSNPTVNTEAFF. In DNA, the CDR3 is TGTGCCTGGAGTAACCCGACAGTGAACACTGAAGCTTTCTTT.

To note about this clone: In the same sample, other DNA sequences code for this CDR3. The CDR3 nucleotides read TGTGCCAGCAGCCGGGACAGGGGTGAGACCCAGTACTTC. Translation gives CASSRDRGETQYF. The chain couples TRBV7-3 to TRBJ2-5, with 10 bases fitting TRBD1. Trimming at V came to 5 bases and at J to 5 bases, leaving 2 bases not matched to a gene. The CDR3 is 13 amino acids. Germline lookup yields CDR1 SGHTA and CDR2 FQGTGA.

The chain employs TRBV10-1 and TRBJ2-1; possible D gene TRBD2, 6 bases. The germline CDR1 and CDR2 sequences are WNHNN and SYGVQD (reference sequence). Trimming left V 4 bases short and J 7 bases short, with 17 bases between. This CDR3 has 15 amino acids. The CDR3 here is CASSAAGRDRNEQFF. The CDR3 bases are TGCGCCAGCAGTGCAGCAGGGCGGGATCGGAATGAGCAGTTCTTC.